Presented here are 17 T cell receptor beta chains from one specimen sequenced in a study of shared clonotypes between healthy human individuals. Sequencing used immunoSEQ multiplex PCR; TCRdb keeps in-frame clones, though not all of them. The sample contains some 650,000 clones, less than 98% of which appear only once. The sample was naive CD4+ T cells sorted from blood. Subset here: CD45RA+ positively selected. The origin of the receptors is a woman aged 25 to 39 in good health.

The J gene is TRBJ2-4, the V gene TRBV28; tentative D call: TRBD1 (5 bases). The V end was cut by 10 bases, the J end by 0 bases, with 16 bases between. The CDR3 spans 15 residues. The germline CDR1 and CDR2 sequences are MDHEN and SYDVKM. The DNA of the CDR3 is TGTGCCACCGACAGCCGGACGGTAGCCAAAAACATTCAGTACTTC. Protein product: CATDSRTVAKNIQYF.

The rearrangement links TRBV6-5 to TRBJ2-3; 10 nucleotides agree with TRBD2. Germline assignment: CDR1 MNHEY and CDR2 SVGAGI. V shed 6 bases and J 5 bases; nucleotides not matched to a gene: 8. The CDR3 runs to 15 residues. Written as DNA, the CDR3 is TGTGCCAGCAGCCAACTAGCGGGACTCCGAGATACGCAGTATTTT. It translates to CASSQLAGLRDTQYF.

CDR3 in DNA: TGTGCCAGCAGTGATACGACAGTGAACACTGAAGCTTTCTTT. This gives the protein CASSDTTVNTEAFF. This rearrangement joins TRBV2 to TRBJ1-1, with a possible D match to TRBD1 (5 bases). Germline V CDR1 and CDR2: SNHLY, FYNNEI. This CDR3 is 14 amino acids long. The V and J ends lost 3 bases and 0 bases respectively, with 8 bases between them.

This rearrangement joins TRBV5-1 to TRBJ1-4, with 8 bases fitting TRBD1. With V trimmed by 1 base and J by 2 bases, 4 bases remained unmatched. This CDR3 has 16 residues. Germline V gene data show CDR1 as SGHRS and CDR2 as YFSETQ. CDR3 DNA: TGCGCCAGCAGCTTGCCAGGGGGCAGTACTAATGAAAAACTGTTTTTT. The encoded protein is CASSLPGGSTNEKLFF.

The gene calls are TRBV18 and TRBJ1-2; TRBD1 matches at 10 bases. Per the germline V gene, CDR1 is KGHSH and CDR2 is LQKENI. The CDR3 totals 14 residues. Trimming cost V 4 bases and J 6 bases; bases outside gene matches: 5. CDR3 sequence (DNA): TGTGCCAGCTCACAATTCGGGACAGGGGATGGCTACACCTTC. Translated: CASSQFGTGDGYTF.

The chain is built from TRBV19 and TRBJ1-1; tentatively, D is TRBD1 (5 bases). Germline values: CDR1 LNHDA, CDR2 SQIVND (reference sequence). The V gene lost 1 base and the J gene lost 4 bases, with 10 bases spanning the gap. CDR3 size: 14 residues. DNA of the CDR3: TGTGCCAGTAGTATAGGCAGGGTGGGCACTGAAGCTTTCTTT. This sequence encodes CASSIGRVGTEAFF.

In DNA form, the CDR3 reads TGTGCCAGCCTTTCTAGCGAGAGCCACGAGCAGTACTTC. This encodes CASLSSESHEQYF. The chain is built from TRBV28 and TRBJ2-7; tentative D call: TRBD2 (6 bases). CDR3 length equals 13 residues. Germline values: CDR1 MDHEN, CDR2 SYDVKM. V lost 8 bases to trimming and J lost 5 bases, with 16 bases between them.

The count of this clone is one. At one of its ends the junction is not consistent with the germline gene, which may arise from a read error. The chain recombines TRBV7-9 with TRBJ1-1, with D uncertain. The CDR3 runs 12 residues. Germline CDR1 SEHNR, CDR2 FQNEAQ (reference sequence). The CDR3 region has the DNA TGTGCCAGCAGATTAGATCACACTGAAGCTTTCTTT. Its protein is CASRLDHTEAFF.

The chain combines TRBV25-1 with TRBJ2-2; 8 bases line up with TRBD2. CDR3 length equals 14 residues. Trimming removed 7 bases from V and 4 bases from J; junction bases left unmatched: 5. Germline V gene sequence: CDR1 MGHDK, CDR2 SYGVNS. The CDR3 DNA reads as TGTGCCAGCAAAAGCGGGAGTGGCACCGGGGAGCTGTTTTTT. It specifies CASKSGSGTGELFF.

The rearrangement joins TRBV28 to TRBJ1-1; a possible D gene is TRBD1 (5 bases). V was cut by 2 bases and J by 0 bases, with 19 bases left in between. CDR3 length equals 18 residues. Per the germline V gene, CDR1 is MDHEN and CDR2 is SYDVKM. CDR3: CASSLRPGRRFMNTEAFF. Written as DNA, the CDR3 is TGTGCCAGCAGTTTACGTCCAGGGAGGAGGTTTATGAACACTGAAGCTTTCTTT.

V is TRBV30 and J is TRBJ2-7; maybe TRBD1 (5 bases). Trimming pared 2 bases from V and 3 bases from J, leaving 17 bases between. Germline CDR1 reads GTSNPN; CDR2 reads SVGIG (reference sequence). This CDR3 is built from 15 residues. The CDR3 sequence: CAWSRKGKAHYEQYF. The CDR3 bases are TGTGCCTGGAGTCGGAAGGGGAAAGCCCACTACGAGCAGTACTTC. The variable domain in full, with the rest retrieved from reference TRBV30 and TRBJ2-7, is SQTIHQWPATLVQPVGSPLSLECTVEGTSNPNLYWYRQAAGRGLQLLFYSVGIGQISSEVPQNLSASRPQDRQFILSSKKLLLSDSGFYLCAWSRKGKAHYEQYFGPGTRLTVT.

The chain carries TRBV30 and TRBJ1-1, with D uncertain. In germline, CDR1 is GTSNPN, CDR2 SVGIG (reference sequence). This CDR3 spans 13 amino acids. V lost 3 bases and J lost 5, with 13 bases in between. The CDR3 DNA is TGTGCCTGGAGGGCGGAGGGATGGACTGAAGCTTTCTTT. Amino acid sequence: CAWRAEGWTEAFF.

The V gene is TRBV11-2, the J gene TRBJ2-5, with 13 bases identical to TRBD2. Germline lookup yields CDR1 SGHAT and CDR2 FQNNGV. The length of the CDR3 is 17 residues. V trimming: 6 bases; J trimming: 5 bases; junction bases outside the gene matches: 12. Written as DNA, the CDR3 is TGTGCCAGCAGACAACTAGCGGGAGGGGGGCAAAAGGAGACCCAGTACTTC. Protein: CASRQLAGGGQKETQYF.

This clone was detected only once. For the CDR3, the DNA is TGTGCCAGCAGTTTAATAGCCAAAAACATTCAGTACTTC. Translated, it gives CASSLIAKNIQYF. The J gene is TRBJ2-4, the V gene TRBV11-2; no clear D. The germline V and J ends were trimmed by 6 bases and 0 bases, with 6 bases remaining between them. Germline CDR1 is SGHAT and CDR2 is FQNNGV. The CDR3 has 13 amino acids.

The genes are TRBV2 and TRBJ1-3, with 8 nucleotides matching TRBD1. The CDR3 runs 15 residues. The germline CDR1 and CDR2 sequences are SNHLY and FYNNEI. Trimming took 6 bases from V and 1 from J; bases not matched to a gene: 5. The CDR3 region has the DNA TGTGCCAGCAGCGCGGACAGGGTATCTGGAAACACCATATATTTT. As protein: CASSADRVSGNTIYF.

The chain employs TRBV5-4 and TRBJ2-2; 7 bases line up with TRBD2. Trimming cost V 2 bases and J 4 bases; bases outside gene matches: 5. The CDR3 loop spans 15 amino acids. Germline-derived CDR1 and CDR2 are SGHNT and YYREEE (reference sequence). Here the CDR3 DNA reads TGTGCCAGCAGCTTATGGGGGGGTAGCACCGGGGAGCTGTTTTTT. Translating it yields CASSLWGGSTGELFF.

The V gene is TRBV5-1, the J gene TRBJ2-6, with a weak D call TRBD1 (6 bases). The ends were cut back, 5 bases at V and 2 bases at J, with 8 bases in the middle. The CDR3 spans 14 residues. Germline loops: CDR1 SGHRS, CDR2 YFSETQ. As DNA, the CDR3 is TGCGCCAGCAGGGGGGCCCCTGGGGCCAACGTCCTGACTTTC. This gives the protein CASRGAPGANVLTF.